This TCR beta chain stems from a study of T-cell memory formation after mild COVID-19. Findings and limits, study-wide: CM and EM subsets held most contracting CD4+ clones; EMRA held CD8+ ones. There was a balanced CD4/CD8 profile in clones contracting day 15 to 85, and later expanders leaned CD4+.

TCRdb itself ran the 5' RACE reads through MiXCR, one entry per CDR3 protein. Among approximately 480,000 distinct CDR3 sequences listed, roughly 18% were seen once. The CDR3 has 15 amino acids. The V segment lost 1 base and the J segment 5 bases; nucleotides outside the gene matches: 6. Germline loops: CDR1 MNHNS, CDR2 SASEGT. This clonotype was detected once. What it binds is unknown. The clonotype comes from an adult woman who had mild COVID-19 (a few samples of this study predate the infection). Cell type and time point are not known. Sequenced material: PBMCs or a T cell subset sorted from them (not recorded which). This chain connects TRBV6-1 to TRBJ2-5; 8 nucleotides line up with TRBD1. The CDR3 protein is CASSEDQGAGETQYF. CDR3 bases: TGTGCCAGCAGTGAAGATCAGGGGGCTGGCGAGACCCAGTACTTC.